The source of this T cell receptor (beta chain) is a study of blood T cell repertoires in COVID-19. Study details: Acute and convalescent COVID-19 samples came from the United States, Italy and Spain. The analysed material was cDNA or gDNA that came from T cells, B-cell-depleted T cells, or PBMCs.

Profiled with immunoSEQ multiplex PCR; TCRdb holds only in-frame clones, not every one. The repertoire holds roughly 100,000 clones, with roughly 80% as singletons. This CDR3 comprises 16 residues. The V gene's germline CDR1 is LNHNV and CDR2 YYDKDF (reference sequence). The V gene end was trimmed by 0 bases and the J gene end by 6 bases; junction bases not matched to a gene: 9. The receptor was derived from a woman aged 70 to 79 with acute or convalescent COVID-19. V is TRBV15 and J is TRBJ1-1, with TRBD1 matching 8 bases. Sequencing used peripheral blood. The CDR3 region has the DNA TGTGCCACCAGCAGAGATAGGCAGGGGGCTCTGGCTGAAGCTTTCTTT. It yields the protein CATSRDRQGALAEAFF.